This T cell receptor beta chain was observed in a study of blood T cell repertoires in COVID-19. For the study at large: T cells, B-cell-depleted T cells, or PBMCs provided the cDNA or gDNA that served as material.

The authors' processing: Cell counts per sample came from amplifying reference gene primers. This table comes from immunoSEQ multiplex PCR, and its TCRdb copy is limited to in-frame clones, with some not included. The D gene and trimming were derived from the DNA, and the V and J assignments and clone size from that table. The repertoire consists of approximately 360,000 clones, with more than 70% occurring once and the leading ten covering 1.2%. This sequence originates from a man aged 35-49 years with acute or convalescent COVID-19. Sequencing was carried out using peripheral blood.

In nucleotides, the CDR3 is TGTGCCATCAGTCCCGGGGTTCCAAGGGATACGCAGTATTTT. Its protein is CAISPGVPRDTQYF. J is TRBJ2-3 and V is TRBV10-3; possibly TRBD2 for D (5 bases). The CDR3 consists of 14 residues. The germline V gene has CDR1 ENHRY and CDR2 SYGVKD. The ends were cut back, 5 bases at V and 6 bases at J, with 15 bases in the middle.